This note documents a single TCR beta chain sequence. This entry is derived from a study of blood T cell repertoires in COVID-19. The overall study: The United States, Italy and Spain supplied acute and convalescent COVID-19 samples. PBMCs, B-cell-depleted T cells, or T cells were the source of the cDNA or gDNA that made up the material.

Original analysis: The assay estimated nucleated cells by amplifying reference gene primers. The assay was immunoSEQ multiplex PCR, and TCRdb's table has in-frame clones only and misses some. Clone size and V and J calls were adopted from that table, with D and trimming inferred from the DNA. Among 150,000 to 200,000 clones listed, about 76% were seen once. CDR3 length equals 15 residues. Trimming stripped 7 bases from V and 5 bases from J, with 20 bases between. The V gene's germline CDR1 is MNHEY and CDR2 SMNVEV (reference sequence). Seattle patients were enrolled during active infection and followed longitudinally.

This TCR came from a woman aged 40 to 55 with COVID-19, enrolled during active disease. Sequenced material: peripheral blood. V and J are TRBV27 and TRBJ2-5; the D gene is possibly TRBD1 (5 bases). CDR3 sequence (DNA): TGTGCCAGCAACCCCGGCGGCAGGGCAGGGGAGACCCAGTACTTC. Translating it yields CASNPGGRAGETQYF.